Given below is one T cell receptor beta chain in context. The source of the sample is a study of blood T cell repertoires in COVID-19. For the study at large: Collection of acute and convalescent COVID-19 samples took place in the United States, Italy and Spain. The analysed material was cDNA or gDNA that came from T cells, B-cell-depleted T cells, or PBMCs.

The CDR3 has 14 residues. Germline CDR1 and CDR2: MNHEY and SMNVEV (reference sequence). The V and J ends lost 3 bases and 8 bases, in that order; junction bases with no gene match: 1. Original handling: Scientists estimated how many nucleated cells there were by amplifying reference gene primers. TCRdb's copy holds only in-frame clones and misses some; the assay was immunoSEQ multiplex PCR. The DNA was the basis for D and trimming; V, J and clone size are from that table. The table includes tens of thousands of clones, approximately 87% detected once. The source is a human donor in a cohort sampled during active COVID-19. Material for sequencing was peripheral blood. This chain connects TRBV27 to TRBJ1-6; 10 bases agree with TRBD1. In DNA, the CDR3 is TGTGCCAGCAGTTTGGGACAGGGGTATTCACCCCTCCACTTT. It specifies CASSLGQGYSPLHF.